The 23 T cell receptor beta chains below come from one sample, sequenced in a study of blood T cells in healthy people across ages. Primers used in a second PCR of roughly 7 to 12 cycles were a sample-barcoded 5' primer and a J-beta primer mix. TCRdb reprocessed the 5' RACE reads with MiXCR, giving one entry per CDR3 protein. Here the sample spans about 830,000 distinct CDR3 sequences, 55% to 75% being singletons. The sample was blood. All receptors derive from a man aged 30 to 45 in good health.

J is TRBJ2-7 and V is TRBV11-1, with a tentative D call TRBD1 (8 bases). Germline V CDR1 and CDR2: SGHAT, FQDESV (reference sequence). The ends were cut back, 4 bases at V and 2 bases at J, with 24 bases in the middle. This CDR3 is 18 amino acids long. The CDR3 loop is CASSYARAAGQDAYEQYF. The CDR3 DNA sequence: TGTGCCAGCAGCTATGCTAGGGCAGCGGGACAGGACGCCTACGAGCAGTACTTC. The full variable domain, with the rest looked up from reference TRBV11-1 and TRBJ2-7, is EAEVAQSPRYKITEKSQAVAFWCDPISGHATLYWYRQILGQGPELLVQFQDESVVDDSQLPKDRFSAERLKGVDSTLKIQPAELGDSAMYLCASSYARAAGQDAYEQYFGPGTRLTVT.

The rearrangement uses TRBV6-2 or TRBV6-3 and TRBJ1-1; no reliable D call. Trimming cost V 7 bases and J 1 base, with 7 bases left between them. CDR3 length: 12 amino acids. The germline CDR1 and CDR2 sequences are MNHEY and SVGEGT. CDR3 region: CASKQPNTEAFF. The CDR3 nucleotides are TGTGCCAGCAAACAGCCGAACACTGAAGCTTTCTTT.

This clonotype was picked up a small number of times. J is TRBJ2-7 and V is TRBV6-1, with no clear D. The CDR3 totals 13 residues. The V gene's germline CDR1 is MNHNS and CDR2 SASEGT. Trimming cost V 7 bases and J 6 bases, with 16 bases left between them. The CDR3 DNA follows: TGTGCCAGCAAGGGTCTGCCGTCGGGCGAGCAGTACTTC. Protein sequence: CASKGLPSGEQYF.

There are a few counts of this clonotype. The chain has TRBV12-3 or TRBV12-4 and TRBJ2-4, with a tentative D call TRBD2 (5 bases). The DNA matches TRBJ2-7 better at its end, which makes the J call doubtful. CDR3 length: 14 amino acids. The CDR3 region is CASSLGLAAAEQYF. The CDR3 DNA is TGTGCCAGCAGTTTAGGTCTAGCTGCGGCCGAGCAGTACTTC.

The chain joins TRBV9 to TRBJ2-1; D is unresolved. Germline CDR1 SGDLS, CDR2 YYNGEE. V lost 4 bases to trimming and J lost 7 bases, with 12 bases between them. This CDR3 is 13 amino acids long. Here the CDR3 reads CASSTAPANEQFF. The CDR3 bases are TGTGCCAGCAGCACTGCCCCGGCAAATGAGCAGTTCTTC.

V and J are TRBV30 and TRBJ1-2; TRBD1 matches at 7 bases. CDR3 length: 12 amino acids. The ends lost 6 bases at V and 6 bases at J; junction bases unmatched: 7. Germline assignment: CDR1 GTSNPN and CDR2 SVGIG (reference sequence). The CDR3 loop is CACQTGYDGYTF. The DNA for the CDR3 is TGTGCCTGCCAGACAGGGTACGATGGCTACACCTTC. Full variable domain (rest looked up from reference TRBV30 and TRBJ1-2): SQTIHQWPATLVQPVGSPLSLECTVEGTSNPNLYWYRQAAGRGLQLLFYSVGIGQISSEVPQNLSASRPQDRQFILSSKKLLLSDSGFYLCACQTGYDGYTFGSGTRLTVV.

The chain is built from TRBV5-5 and TRBJ1-2; 7 bases fit TRBD1. The V segment lost 4 bases and the J segment 5 bases; nucleotides outside the gene matches: 11. This CDR3 has 15 amino acids. Looked up from germline, CDR1 is SGHKS and CDR2 is YYEKEE (reference sequence). This CDR3 reads CASSTHYRGEYGYTF. The CDR3 region has the DNA TGTGCCAGCAGCACCCACTACAGGGGAGAGTATGGCTACACCTTC. Using reference TRBV5-5 and TRBJ1-2 for the parts outside the CDR3, the full variable domain is DAGVTQSPTHLIKTRGQQVTLRCSPISGHKSVSWYQQVLGQGPQFIFQYYEKEERGRGNFPDRFSARQFPNYSSELNVNALLLGDSALYLCASSTHYRGEYGYTFGSGTRLTVV.

V usage is TRBV20-1 and J usage is TRBJ2-3, with D perhaps TRBD1 or TRBD2 (5 bases each). Trimming pared 1 base from V and 8 bases from J, leaving 19 bases between. The CDR3 has 15 amino acids. CDR1 and CDR2 from the germline V gene are DFQATT and SNEGSKA (reference sequence). The CDR3 is CSARVDSSGGGTQYF. The CDR3, as DNA: TGCAGTGCTAGAGTTGATAGCTCTGGGGGTGGTACGCAGTATTTT.

The V gene is TRBV20-1, the J gene TRBJ2-3, with 10 nucleotides matching TRBD2. The CDR3 has 15 residues. With 3 bases clipped from V and 6 bases from J, the junction kept 9 bases outside the gene matches. CDR1 is DFQATT and CDR2 is SNEGSKA in the germline V gene (reference sequence). This CDR3 is CSARGTSEMLDTQYF. The CDR3, as DNA: TGCAGTGCTAGGGGGACTAGCGAGATGCTGGATACGCAGTATTTT.

This sequence joins TRBV20-1 and TRBJ2-7, with 10 bases matching TRBD1. With V trimmed by 4 bases and J by 0 bases, 3 bases remained unmatched. Per the germline V gene, CDR1 is DFQATT and CDR2 is SNEGSKA (reference sequence). The CDR3 extends over 14 amino acids. Here the CDR3 reads CSATRQGASYEQYF. The CDR3 DNA reads TGCAGTGCTACCCGACAGGGGGCCTCCTACGAGCAGTACTTC.

This clonotype appeared a single time. The chain carries TRBV29-1 and TRBJ1-1, with D hard to call. The CDR3 covers 14 residues. Trimming cost V 6 bases and J 0 bases, with 14 bases left between them. Germline V gene lookup returns CDR1 SQVTM and CDR2 ANQGSEA. CDR3 sequence: CSVGGPSLNTEAFF. Written as DNA, the CDR3 is TGCAGCGTGGGAGGTCCATCGCTGAACACTGAAGCTTTCTTT.

This clonotype was picked up a small number of times. The J gene is TRBJ2-3, the V gene TRBV5-1; 7 bases are shared with TRBD1. CDR1 is SGHRS, CDR2 YFSETQ, per germline. There are 13 residues in the CDR3. The junction had 3 bases not matched to a gene; V was cut back by 6 bases and J by 2 bases. The CDR3 loop reads CASKGQYTDTQYF. The CDR3 DNA sequence: TGCGCCAGCAAGGGACAGTACACAGATACGCAGTATTTT.

V is TRBV20-1 and J is TRBJ1-6, with a possible D match to TRBD1 (5 bases). CDR1 is DFQATT, CDR2 SNEGSKA, per germline (reference sequence). The ends were cut back, 1 base at V and 10 bases at J, with 14 bases in the middle. The CDR3 runs to 14 residues. As DNA, the CDR3 is TGCAGTGCTAGAGGACAGATCGGGTACTCACCCCTCCACTTT. Translating gives CSARGQIGYSPLHF.

The rearrangement joins TRBV28 to TRBJ2-3; no clear D gene. Trimming removed 3 bases from V and 0 bases from J, with 13 bases in between. From germline, CDR1 is MDHEN and CDR2 SYDVKM. The CDR3 is made up of 16 amino acids. This chain's CDR3 is CASSFRAIPSTDTQYF. The CDR3, as DNA: TGTGCCAGCAGTTTTCGGGCTATCCCTAGCACAGATACGCAGTATTTT.

This clonotype has just a few counts. The chain uses TRBV7-2 and TRBJ1-5, with TRBD1 matching over 7 bases. The germline V gene encodes CDR1 SGHTA and CDR2 FQGNSA. V shed 1 base, J shed 6 bases, and the junction held 6 bases outside the gene matches. The CDR3 is 15 residues long. The CDR3 coding sequence is TGTGCCAGCAGCTTAGGACAGGGAAATAGTCAGCCCCAGCATTTT. As protein: CASSLGQGNSQPQHF.

In this sample, this clonotype turned up a few times. V is TRBV7-2 and J is TRBJ2-7, with D perhaps TRBD1 (7 bases). V was pared by 3 bases and J by 4 bases, with 13 bases between. Germline lookup yields CDR1 SGHTA and CDR2 FQGNSA. The CDR3 consists of 14 residues. The CDR3 loop reads CASSFGGGLYEQYF. The CDR3 bases are TGTGCCAGCAGCTTTGGAGGGGGCCTTTACGAGCAGTACTTC.

This clonotype has just a few counts. This chain uses TRBV15 with TRBJ1-2; 10 nucleotides align to TRBD1. The CDR3 is 14 amino acids. Unmatched junction bases numbered 6, after V lost 4 bases and J lost 7 bases. Looked up from germline, CDR1 is LNHNV and CDR2 is YYDKDF (reference sequence). In DNA, the CDR3 is TGTGCCACCAGCATGACGAGACAGGGGGCTGGCTACACCTTC. Translated, it gives CATSMTRQGAGYTF.

This clonotype was seen a single time. This rearrangement joins TRBV2 to TRBJ1-1; D not certain. The germline V gene encodes CDR1 SNHLY and CDR2 FYNNEI. V was trimmed by 4 bases and J by 5 bases, leaving 8 bases between them. This CDR3 has 12 amino acids. In nucleotides, the CDR3 is TGTGCCAGCAGTGCCACGTTTACTGAAGCTTTCTTT. Translating it yields CASSATFTEAFF.

The gene calls are TRBV10-3 and TRBJ2-3; a possible D gene is TRBD2 (6 bases). The ends were cut back, 2 bases at V and 2 bases at J, with 14 bases in the middle. Germline V gene data show CDR1 as ENHRY and CDR2 as SYGVKD. The CDR3 loop spans 16 amino acids. The CDR3 nucleotides read TGTGCCATCAGTGAGCCGGGACTGGAGGACACAGATACGCAGTATTTT. Translation: CAISEPGLEDTDTQYF.

This clonotype was seen a handful of times. The chain uses TRBV6-5 and TRBJ2-4; the D is unclear. The CDR3 is 12 residues long. The germline V and J ends were trimmed by 10 bases and 9 bases, with 16 bases remaining between them. The germline CDR1 and CDR2 sequences are MNHEY and SVGAGI. This CDR3 reads CATRSLLAIQYF. The CDR3, as DNA: TGTGCCACTCGGTCATTGTTAGCCATTCAGTACTTC.

This clonotype was counted many times. The chain links TRBV2 to TRBJ2-1, with 12 bases identical to TRBD2. CDR1 SNHLY and CDR2 FYNNEI come from the germline V gene. This CDR3 spans 15 amino acids. Germline trimming cut 7 bases from V and 4 bases from J; bases unmatched to any gene: 5. The CDR3 coding sequence is TGTGCCAGCAAGGGAACTAGCGGGGGGTACAATGAGCAGTTCTTC. This translates into CASKGTSGGYNEQFF.

The chain combines TRBV7-9 with TRBJ2-3, with D unresolved. CDR3 size: 14 residues. From germline, CDR1 is SEHNR and CDR2 FQNEAQ (reference sequence). V shed 4 bases and J shed 3 bases, with 11 bases lying between them. The CDR3 DNA is TGTGCCAGCAGCTCGGCCAGCAAGACAGATACGCAGTATTTT. Its translation is CASSSASKTDTQYF.

The chain combines TRBV13 with TRBJ2-1, with D maybe TRBD1 (6 bases). V gave up 5 bases and J gave up 6 bases, with 11 bases separating them. Looked up from germline, CDR1 is PRHDT and CDR2 is FYEKMQ (reference sequence). The CDR3 has 13 residues. In nucleotides, the CDR3 is TGTGCCAGCAGCGTCACAGGGATCAATGAGCAGTTCTTC. Translated: CASSVTGINEQFF.